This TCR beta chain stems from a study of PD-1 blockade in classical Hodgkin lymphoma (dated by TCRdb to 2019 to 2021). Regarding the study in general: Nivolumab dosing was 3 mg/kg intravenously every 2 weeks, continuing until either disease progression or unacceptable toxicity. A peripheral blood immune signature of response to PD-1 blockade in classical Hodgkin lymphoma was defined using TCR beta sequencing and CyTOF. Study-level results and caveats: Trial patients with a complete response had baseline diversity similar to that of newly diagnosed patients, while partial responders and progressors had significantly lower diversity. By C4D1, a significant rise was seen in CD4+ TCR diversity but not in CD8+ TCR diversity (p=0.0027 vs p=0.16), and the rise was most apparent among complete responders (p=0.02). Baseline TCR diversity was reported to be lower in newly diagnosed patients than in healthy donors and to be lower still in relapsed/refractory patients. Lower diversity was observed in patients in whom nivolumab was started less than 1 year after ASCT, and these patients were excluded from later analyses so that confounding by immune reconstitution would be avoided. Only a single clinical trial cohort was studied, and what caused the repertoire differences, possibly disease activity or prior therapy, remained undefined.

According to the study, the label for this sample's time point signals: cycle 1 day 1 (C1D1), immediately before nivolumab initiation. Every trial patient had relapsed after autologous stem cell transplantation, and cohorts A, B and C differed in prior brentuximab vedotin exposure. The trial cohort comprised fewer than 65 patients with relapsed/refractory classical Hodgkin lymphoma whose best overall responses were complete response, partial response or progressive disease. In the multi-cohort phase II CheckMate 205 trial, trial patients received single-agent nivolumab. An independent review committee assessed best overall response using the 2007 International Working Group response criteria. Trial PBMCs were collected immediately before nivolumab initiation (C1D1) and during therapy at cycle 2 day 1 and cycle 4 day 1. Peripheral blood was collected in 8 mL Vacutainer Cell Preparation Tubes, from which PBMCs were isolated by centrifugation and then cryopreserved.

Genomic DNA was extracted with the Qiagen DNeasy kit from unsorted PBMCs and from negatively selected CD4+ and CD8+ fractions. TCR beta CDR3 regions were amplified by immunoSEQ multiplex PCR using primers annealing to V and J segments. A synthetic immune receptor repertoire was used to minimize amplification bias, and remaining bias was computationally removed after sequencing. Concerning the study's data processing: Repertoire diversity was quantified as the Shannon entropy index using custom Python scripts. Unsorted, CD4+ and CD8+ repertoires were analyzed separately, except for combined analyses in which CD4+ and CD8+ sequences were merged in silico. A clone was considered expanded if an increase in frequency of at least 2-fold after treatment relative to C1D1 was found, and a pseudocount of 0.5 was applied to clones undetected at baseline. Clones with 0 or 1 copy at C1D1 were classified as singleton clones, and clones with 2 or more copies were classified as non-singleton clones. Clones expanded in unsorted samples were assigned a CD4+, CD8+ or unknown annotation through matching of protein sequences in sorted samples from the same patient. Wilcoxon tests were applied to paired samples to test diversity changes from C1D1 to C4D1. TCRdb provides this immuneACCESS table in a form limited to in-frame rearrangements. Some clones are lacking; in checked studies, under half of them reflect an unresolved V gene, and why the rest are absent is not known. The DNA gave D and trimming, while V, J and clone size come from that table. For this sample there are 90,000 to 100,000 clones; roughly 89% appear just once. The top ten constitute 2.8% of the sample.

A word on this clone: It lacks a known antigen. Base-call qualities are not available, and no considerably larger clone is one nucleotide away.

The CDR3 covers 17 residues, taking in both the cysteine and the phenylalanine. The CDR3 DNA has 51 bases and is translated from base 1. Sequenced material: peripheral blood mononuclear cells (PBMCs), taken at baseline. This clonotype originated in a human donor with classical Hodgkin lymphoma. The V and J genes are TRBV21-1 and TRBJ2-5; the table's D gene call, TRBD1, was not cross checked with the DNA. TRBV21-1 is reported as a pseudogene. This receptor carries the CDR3 CASSKDPNDRDYETQYF. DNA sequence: TGTGCCAGCAGCAAAGACCCCAATGACAGGGATTACGAGACCCAGTACTTC.